These T cell receptor beta chains were read from a single sample in a study of blood T cell repertoires in COVID-19. Method: immunoSEQ multiplex PCR; TCRdb's copy keeps in-frame clones and lacks some. The sample records 100,000 or so clones, roughly 87% being singletons. The sample comprised peripheral blood. The receptors derive from a woman aged 45-65 years with COVID-19, enrolled during active disease. Both conserved end residues are part of each CDR3. Each record gives: J gene, clone size, V gene, CDR3 length, D gene, CDR3 DNA, CDR3 protein. The D gene is left open where the match is weak. The size field is filled for only some rows; it gives once, few, many or a size class.

TRBJ1-2	NA	TRBV11-3	15	TRBD1	TGTGCCAGCAGCCCACAGACAGGGGGTCACTATGGCTACACCTTC	CASSPQTGGHYGYTF
TRBJ1-6	NA	TRBV12-3/TRBV12-4	13	TRBD1	TGTGCCAGCAGGCGGACAGGGTTCTCACCCCTCCACTTT	CASRRTGFSPLHF
TRBJ1-6	NA	TRBV19	15	NA	TGTGCCAGTAGTATAAAGGGCCAGGGAAATTCACCCCTCCACTTT	CASSIKGQGNSPLHF
TRBJ2-1	NA	TRBV2	15	NA	TGTGCCAGCAGTGATCTGGGCCAAACCTACAATGAGCAGTTCTTC	CASSDLGQTYNEQFF
TRBJ2-4	NA	TRBV6-2/TRBV6-3	17	NA	TGTGCCAGCAGTTACACGGACTACCTGCCAGCCAAAAACATTCAGTACTTC	CASSYTDYLPAKNIQYF
TRBJ1-4	NA	TRBV29-1	13	NA	TGCAGCGTTGAAGGTCAGGGTGGAGAAAAACTGTTTTTT	CSVEGQGGEKLFF
TRBJ1-5	NA	TRBV28	15	NA	TGTGCCAGCAGTTTGGTGGCGGGAAGCAATCAGCCCCAGCATTTT	CASSLVAGSNQPQHF
TRBJ2-7	once	TRBV10-1	12	NA	TGCGCCAGCAGTGAGTCTCGGGACGAGCAGTACTTC	CASSESRDEQYF
TRBJ1-6	NA	TRBV30	14	NA	TGTGCCTGGGGGTCGGAGGGAACTAATTCACCCCTCCACTTT	CAWGSEGTNSPLHF
TRBJ2-5	NA	TRBV7-2	14	NA	TGTGCCAGCAGCTTAATAGCTAGCGAAGAGACCCAGTACTTC	CASSLIASEETQYF
TRBJ2-2	NA	TRBV19	14	NA	TGTGCCAGTAAGAGCTTCTCGAGCACCGGGGAGCTGTTTTTT	CASKSFSSTGELFF
TRBJ2-2	NA	TRBV11-3	14	NA	TGTGCCAGCAGCTTAGAGCAGGGTCCCGGGGAGCTGTTTTTT	CASSLEQGPGELFF
TRBJ1-4	NA	TRBV28	14	NA	TGTGCCAGCAGTTTAGATGTCGGGGATGAAAAACTGTTTTTT	CASSLDVGDEKLFF
TRBJ1-1	NA	TRBV10-1	15	TRBD1	TGCGCCAAAGATAAAAGACAGGGTTCGAACACTGAAGCTTTCTTT	CAKDKRQGSNTEAFF
TRBJ1-1	NA	TRBV15	13	NA	TGTGCCACCAGCAGAACAGGGAACACTGAAGCTTTCTTT	CATSRTGNTEAFF
TRBJ1-2	NA	TRBV9	16	NA	TGTGCCAGCAGCGTTCTATCGGGGCAGGGGTTCTATGGCTACACCTTC	CASSVLSGQGFYGYTF
TRBJ1-4	NA	TRBV5-6	15	TRBD1	TGTGCCAGCAGCCAATGGACAGGGACTAATGAAAAACTGTTTTTT	CASSQWTGTNEKLFF
TRBJ2-7	NA	TRBV30	13	NA	TGTGCCTGGAGTTTGGGACACCTCTACGAGCAGTACTTC	CAWSLGHLYEQYF
TRBJ2-1	NA	TRBV5-1	15	TRBD2	TGCGCCAGCAGCTTGGGTGGGACTAGCCAAAATGAGCAGTTCTTC	CASSLGGTSQNEQFF
TRBJ2-3	NA	TRBV24-1	15	TRBD1	TGTGCCACCAGTGAGCAACAGGGGGCCACAGATACGCAGTATTTT	CATSEQQGATDTQYF
TRBJ2-3	NA	TRBV30	16	TRBD2	TGTGCCTGGACGTATCTAGCGGGAAAACGCACAGATACGCAGTATTTT	CAWTYLAGKRTDTQYF
TRBJ1-4	NA	TRBV9	15	TRBD1	TGTGCCAGCAGCCCCCTGGGACAGGGCCGAGAAAAACTGTTTTTT	CASSPLGQGREKLFF
TRBJ2-5	NA	TRBV3-1/TRBV3-2	14	NA	TGTGCCAGCAGCCAAGTTTCAGACCAAGAGACCCAGTACTTC	CASSQVSDQETQYF
TRBJ2-7	NA	TRBV13	14	NA	TGTGCCAGCAGTGGGCCCTATCCTCTGAACGAGCAGTACTTC	CASSGPYPLNEQYF
TRBJ2-3	NA	TRBV2	13	NA	TGTGCCAGCAGTCGTCTGGAGGGTCAAGTGGTGTATTTT	CASSRLEGQVVYF
TRBJ1-2	NA	TRBV12-5	11	NA	TGTGCTAGTGGACGGAACTATGGCTACACCTTC	CASGRNYGYTF
TRBJ2-2	NA	TRBV7-3	13	NA	TGTGCCAGCAGCTTAACTCTATCCGGGGAGCTGTTTTTT	CASSLTLSGELFF
TRBJ2-1	NA	TRBV7-8	16	TRBD2	TGTGCCAGCAGCTTTAGAGTGGGGGGGGCCTACAATGAGCAGTTCTTC	CASSFRVGGAYNEQFF
TRBJ2-2	once	TRBV7-8	16	TRBD2	TGTGCCAGCAGCTCAACACTAGCGGGAAACACCGGGGAGCTGTTTTTT	CASSSTLAGNTGELFF
TRBJ1-2	NA	TRBV4-1	15	NA	TGCGCCAGCAGCCAAGAGGCACAGGTGACCTATGGCTACACCTTC	CASSQEAQVTYGYTF
TRBJ2-5	NA	TRBV9	12	NA	TGTGCCAGCAGCCGCGCGGGGGAGACCCAGTACTTC	CASSRAGETQYF
TRBJ2-7	few	TRBV2	16	TRBD1	TGTGCCAGCAGTGATTGGTTGGACAGGAGCTCCTACGAGCAGTACTTC	CASSDWLDRSSYEQYF
TRBJ1-2	NA	TRBV19	15	TRBD1	TGTGCCAGTAGTGTGACAGGGGGCTGGAACTATGGCTACACCTTC	CASSVTGGWNYGYTF
TRBJ1-1	NA	TRBV27	14	TRBD1	TGTGCCAGCAGTTTATCCCCAGGGGGCACTGAAGCTTTCTTT	CASSLSPGGTEAFF
TRBJ1-5	once	TRBV9	14	TRBD1	TGTGCCAACCCGCGAGGGGGCGGCAATCAGCCCCAGCATTTT	CANPRGGGNQPQHF
TRBJ2-1	NA	TRBV4-2	16	NA	TGTGCCAGCAGCCAATCGGGGTCTAGCTCCTACAATGAGCAGTTCTTC	CASSQSGSSSYNEQFF
TRBJ2-7	NA	TRBV30	15	NA	TGTGCCTGGAGTGTGGGTGGGGACTTTCGATACGAGCAGTACTTC	CAWSVGGDFRYEQYF
TRBJ1-2	once	TRBV6-5	13	TRBD1	TGTGCCAGCAGTCTCGACAGGGTCGGTGGCTACACCTTC	CASSLDRVGGYTF
TRBJ2-2	NA	TRBV4-2	19	TRBD2	TGTGCCAGCAGCCAAGGGGAGTTTGCCCTAGCGGCCAAAACCGGGGAGCTGTTTTTT	CASSQGEFALAAKTGELFF
TRBJ1-1	NA	TRBV12-3/TRBV12-4	13	NA	TGTGCCAGCAGTTTCAGTCAGGGCACTGAAGCTTTCTTT	CASSFSQGTEAFF
TRBJ2-7	NA	TRBV3-1/TRBV3-2	17	TRBD2	TGTGCCAGCAGCCAGACCTTTGGCGGGGGAAATCCCTACGAGCAGTACTTC	CASSQTFGGGNPYEQYF
TRBJ1-2	NA	TRBV10-3	13	TRBD1	TGTGCCATCAGTTCCGACAGGGACTATGGCTACACCTTC	CAISSDRDYGYTF
TRBJ1-1	NA	TRBV6-2/TRBV6-3	12	TRBD1	TGTGCCAGCAGTGAGGACAGGGATGAAGCTTTCTTT	CASSEDRDEAFF
TRBJ1-5	once	TRBV6-2/TRBV6-3	15	TRBD1	TGTGCCAGCAGTCCAGCCCGGGACAGGGGTCAGCCCCAGCATTTT	CASSPARDRGQPQHF
TRBJ1-2	NA	TRBV7-9	13	NA	TGTGCCAGCAGCTTAGGAGGTTTTTATGGCTACACCTTC	CASSLGGFYGYTF